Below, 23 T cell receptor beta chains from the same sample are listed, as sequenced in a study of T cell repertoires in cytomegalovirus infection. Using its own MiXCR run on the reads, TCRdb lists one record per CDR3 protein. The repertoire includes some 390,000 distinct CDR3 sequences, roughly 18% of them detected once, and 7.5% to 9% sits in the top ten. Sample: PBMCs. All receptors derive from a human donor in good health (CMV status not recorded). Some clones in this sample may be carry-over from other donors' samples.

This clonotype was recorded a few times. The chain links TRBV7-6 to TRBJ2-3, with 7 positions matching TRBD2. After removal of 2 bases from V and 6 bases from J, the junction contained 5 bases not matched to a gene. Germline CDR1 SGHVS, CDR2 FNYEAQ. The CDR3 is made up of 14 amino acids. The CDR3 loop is CASSLWSGRDTQYF. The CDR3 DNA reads TGTGCCAGCAGCTTATGGTCCGGGAGGGATACGCAGTATTTT.

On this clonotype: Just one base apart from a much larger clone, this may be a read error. CDR3 loop: CASSLASSGQGGIQETQNF. The CDR3 coding sequence is TGTGCCAGCAGCTTAGCCTCGTCGGGACAGGGAGGAATCCAAGAGACCCAGAACTTC. The rearrangement links TRBV7-6 to TRBJ2-5, with TRBD1 matching 9 bases. The germline CDR1 and CDR2 sequences are SGHVS and FNYEAQ. This CDR3 has 19 amino acids.

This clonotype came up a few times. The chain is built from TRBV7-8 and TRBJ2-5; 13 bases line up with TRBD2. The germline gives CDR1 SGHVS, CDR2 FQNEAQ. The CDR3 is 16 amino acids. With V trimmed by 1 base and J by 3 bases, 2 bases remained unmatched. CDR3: CASSLGGLAGEETQYF. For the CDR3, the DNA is TGTGCCAGCAGCTTAGGCGGACTAGCGGGGGAAGAGACCCAGTACTTC.

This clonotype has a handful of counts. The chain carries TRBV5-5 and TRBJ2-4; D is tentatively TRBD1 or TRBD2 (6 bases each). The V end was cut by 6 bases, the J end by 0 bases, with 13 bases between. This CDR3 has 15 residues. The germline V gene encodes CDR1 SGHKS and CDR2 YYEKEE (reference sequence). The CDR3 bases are TGTGCCAGCACCCCGGGGGCGCTAGCCAAAAACATTCAGTACTTC. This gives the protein CASTPGALAKNIQYF.

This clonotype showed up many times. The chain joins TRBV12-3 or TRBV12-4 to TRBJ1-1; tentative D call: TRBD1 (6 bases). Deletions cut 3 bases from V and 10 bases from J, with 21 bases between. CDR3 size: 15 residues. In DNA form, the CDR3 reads TGTGCCAGCAGTTTTCTCTCCCGGGGGCCGGGTGGAGCTTTCTTT. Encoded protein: CASSFLSRGPGGAFF.

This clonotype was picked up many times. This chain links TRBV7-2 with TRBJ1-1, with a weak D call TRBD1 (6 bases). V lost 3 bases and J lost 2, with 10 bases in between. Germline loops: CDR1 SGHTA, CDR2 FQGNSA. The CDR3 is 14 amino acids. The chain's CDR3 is CASSFRGGNTEAFF. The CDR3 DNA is TGTGCCAGCAGCTTTAGGGGGGGAAACACTGAAGCTTTCTTT.

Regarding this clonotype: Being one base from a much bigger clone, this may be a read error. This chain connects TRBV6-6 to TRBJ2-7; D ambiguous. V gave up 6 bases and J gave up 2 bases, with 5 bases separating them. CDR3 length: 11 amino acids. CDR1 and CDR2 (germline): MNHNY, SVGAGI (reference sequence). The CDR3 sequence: CASRDPYEQYV. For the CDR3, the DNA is TGTGCCAGCAGGGACCCCTACGAGCAGTACGTC.

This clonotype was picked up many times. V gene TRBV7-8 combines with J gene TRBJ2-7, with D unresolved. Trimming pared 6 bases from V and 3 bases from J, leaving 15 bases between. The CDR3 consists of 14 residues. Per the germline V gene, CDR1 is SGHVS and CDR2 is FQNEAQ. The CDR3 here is CASSPPSVVYEQYF. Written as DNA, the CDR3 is TGTGCCAGCAGTCCCCCAAGTGTGGTCTACGAGCAGTACTTC.

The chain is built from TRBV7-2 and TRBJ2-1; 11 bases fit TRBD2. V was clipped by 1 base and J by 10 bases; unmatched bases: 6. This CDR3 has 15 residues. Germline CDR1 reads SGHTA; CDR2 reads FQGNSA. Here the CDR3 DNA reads TGTGCCAGCAGCTTAGTGGGGGTAGCGGGAGGGGAGCAGTTCTTC. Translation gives CASSLVGVAGGEQFF.

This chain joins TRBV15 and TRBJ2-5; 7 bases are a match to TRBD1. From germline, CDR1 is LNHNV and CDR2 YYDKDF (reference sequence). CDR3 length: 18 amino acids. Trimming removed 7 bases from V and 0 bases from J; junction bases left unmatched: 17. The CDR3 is CATKAGTATRRYQETQYF. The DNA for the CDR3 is TGTGCCACCAAGGCCGGGACAGCCACGCGGCGGTACCAAGAGACCCAGTACTTC.

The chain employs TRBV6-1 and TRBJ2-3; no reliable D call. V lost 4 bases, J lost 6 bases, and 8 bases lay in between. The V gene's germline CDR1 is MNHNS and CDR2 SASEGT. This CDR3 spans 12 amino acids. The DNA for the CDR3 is TGTGCCAGCAGTGGGTCAGTGGATACGCAGTATTTT. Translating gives CASSGSVDTQYF.

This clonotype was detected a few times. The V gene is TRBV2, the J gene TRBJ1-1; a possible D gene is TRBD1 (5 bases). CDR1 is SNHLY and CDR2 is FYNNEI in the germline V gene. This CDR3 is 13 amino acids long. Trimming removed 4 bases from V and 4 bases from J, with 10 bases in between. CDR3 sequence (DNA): TGTGCCAGCAGTGGAGACAGTCTCACTGAAGCTTTCTTT. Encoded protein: CASSGDSLTEAFF.

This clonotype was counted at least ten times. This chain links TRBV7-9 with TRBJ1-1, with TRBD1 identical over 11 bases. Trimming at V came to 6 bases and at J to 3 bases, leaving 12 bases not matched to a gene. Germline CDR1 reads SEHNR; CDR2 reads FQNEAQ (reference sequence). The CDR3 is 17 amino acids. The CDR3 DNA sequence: TGTGCCAGCAGTCCCGGGACAGGGGGTATTCTGGACACTGAAGCTTTCTTT. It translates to CASSPGTGGILDTEAFF.

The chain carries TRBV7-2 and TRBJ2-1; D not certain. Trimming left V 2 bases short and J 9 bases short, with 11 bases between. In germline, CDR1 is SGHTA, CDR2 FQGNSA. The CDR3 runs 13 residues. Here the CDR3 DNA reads TGTGCCAGCAGCTTAAACCTGGATGGTGAGCAGTTCTTC. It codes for CASSLNLDGEQFF.

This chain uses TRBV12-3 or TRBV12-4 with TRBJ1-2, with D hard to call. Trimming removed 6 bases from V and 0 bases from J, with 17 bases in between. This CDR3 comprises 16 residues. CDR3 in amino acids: CASSKPPARTNYGYTF. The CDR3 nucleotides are TGTGCCAGCAGCAAACCGCCCGCCAGGACTAACTATGGCTACACCTTC.

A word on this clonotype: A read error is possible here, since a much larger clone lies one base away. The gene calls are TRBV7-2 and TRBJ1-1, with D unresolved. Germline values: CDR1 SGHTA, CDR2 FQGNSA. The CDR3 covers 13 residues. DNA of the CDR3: TGTGCCAGCCGCTTAGTTGTGGGGACTGAAGCTTTCTTT. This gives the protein CASRLVVGTEAFF.

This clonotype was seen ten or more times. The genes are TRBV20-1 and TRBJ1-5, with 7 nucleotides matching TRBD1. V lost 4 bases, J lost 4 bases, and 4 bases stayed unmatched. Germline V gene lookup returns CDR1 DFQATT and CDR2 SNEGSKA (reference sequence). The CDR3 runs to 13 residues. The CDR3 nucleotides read TGCAGTGCTAAGCCAGGGGGGAATCAGCCCCAGCATTTT. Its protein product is CSAKPGGNQPQHF.

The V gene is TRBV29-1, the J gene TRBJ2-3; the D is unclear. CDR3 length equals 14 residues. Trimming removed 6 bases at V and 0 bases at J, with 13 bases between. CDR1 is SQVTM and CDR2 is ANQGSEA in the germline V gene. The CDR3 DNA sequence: TGCAGCGTCCAAATCGAGCTCAGCACAGATACGCAGTATTTT. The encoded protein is CSVQIELSTDTQYF.

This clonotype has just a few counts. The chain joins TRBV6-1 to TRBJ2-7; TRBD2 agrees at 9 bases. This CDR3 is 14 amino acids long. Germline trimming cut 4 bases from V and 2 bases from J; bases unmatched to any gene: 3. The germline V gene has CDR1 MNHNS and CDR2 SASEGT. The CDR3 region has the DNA TGTGCCAGCAGTGTGGGACTAGCCACCTACGAGCAGTACTTC. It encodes CASSVGLATYEQYF.

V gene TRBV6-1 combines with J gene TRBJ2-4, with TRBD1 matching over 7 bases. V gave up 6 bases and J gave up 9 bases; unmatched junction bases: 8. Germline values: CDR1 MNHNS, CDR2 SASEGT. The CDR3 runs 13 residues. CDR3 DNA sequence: TGTGCCAGCAGCGGTAGGACAGGCCCCATTCAGTACTTC. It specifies CASSGRTGPIQYF.

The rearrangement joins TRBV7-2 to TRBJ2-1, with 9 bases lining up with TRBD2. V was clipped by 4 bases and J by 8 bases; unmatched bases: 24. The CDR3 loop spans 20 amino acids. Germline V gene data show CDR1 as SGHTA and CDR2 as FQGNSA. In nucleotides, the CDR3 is TGTGCCAGCAGCTGCGGGACAGACCGAGACTCGCGGGGGGGGGCGGATGAGCAGTTCTTC. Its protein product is CASSCGTDRDSRGGADEQFF.

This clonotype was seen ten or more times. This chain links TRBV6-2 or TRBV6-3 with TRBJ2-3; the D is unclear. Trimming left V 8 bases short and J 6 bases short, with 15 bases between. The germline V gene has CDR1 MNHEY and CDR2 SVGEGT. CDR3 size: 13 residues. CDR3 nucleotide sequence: TGTGCCAGCCTTCGCAAGTCGGCCGATACGCAGTATTTT. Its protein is CASLRKSADTQYF.

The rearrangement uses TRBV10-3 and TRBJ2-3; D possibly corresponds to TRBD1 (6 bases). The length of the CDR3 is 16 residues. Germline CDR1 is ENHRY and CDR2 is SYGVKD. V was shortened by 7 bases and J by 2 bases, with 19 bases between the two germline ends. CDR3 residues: CAIKGTRDIDTDTQYF. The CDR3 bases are TGTGCCATCAAGGGGACCCGGGACATTGACACAGATACGCAGTATTTT.